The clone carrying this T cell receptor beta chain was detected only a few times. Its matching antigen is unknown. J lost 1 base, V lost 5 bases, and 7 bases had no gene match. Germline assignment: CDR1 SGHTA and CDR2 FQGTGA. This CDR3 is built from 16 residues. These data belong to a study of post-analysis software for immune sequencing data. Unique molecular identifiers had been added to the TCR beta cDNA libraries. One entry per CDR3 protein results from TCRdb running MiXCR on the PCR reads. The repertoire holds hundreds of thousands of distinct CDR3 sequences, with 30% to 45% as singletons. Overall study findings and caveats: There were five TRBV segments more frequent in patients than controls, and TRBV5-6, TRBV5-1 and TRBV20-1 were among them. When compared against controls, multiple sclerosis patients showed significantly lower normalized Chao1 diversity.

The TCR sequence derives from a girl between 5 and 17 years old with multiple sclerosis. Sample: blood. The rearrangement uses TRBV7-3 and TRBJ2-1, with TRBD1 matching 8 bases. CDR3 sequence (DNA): TGTGCCAGCAGCCACGGACAGGGCAGGTCCTACAATGAGCAGTTCTTC. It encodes CASSHGQGRSYNEQFF. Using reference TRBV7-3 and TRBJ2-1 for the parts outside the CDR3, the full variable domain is GAGVSQTPSNKVTEKGKYVELRCDPISGHTALYWYRQSLGQGPEFLIYFQGTGAADDSGLPNDRFFAVRPEGSVSTLKIQRTERGDSAVYLCASSHGQGRSYNEQFFGPGTRLTVL.